This TCR beta chain derives from a study of regulatory T cells in long-lasting Graves disease. Study-level information: Patients with new Graves' disease had used antithyroid drugs below 3 months. Findings and limits, study-wide: Persistent patients had a count of shared public clonotypes (more than 2,500) that exceeded that of new patients (approximately 920). For persistent Graves' patients, TCR diversity was lower than for newly diagnosed ones.

Noted time point: newly diagnosed GD, antithyroid drugs for less than 3 months. The TCR library was prepared using RNA isolated from PBMCs. TCR beta libraries were built with iRepertoire HTBI primers and Arm-PCR of CDR3 regions. TCRdb reprocessed the multiplex PCR reads with MiXCR, giving one entry per CDR3 protein. The sample includes over 350,000 distinct CDR3 sequences, approximately 15% of them seen just once. With 1 base removed from V and 2 bases from J, the gap between germline ends came to 9 bases. The CDR3 covers 14 residues. There are many counts of this clonotype. Its antigen remains unknown. The same data also contributed to another study, on T cells in Graves' hyperthyroidism and ophthalmopathy.

The sequencing used peripheral blood mononuclear cells (PBMCs), collected at new diagnosis, from a patient treated with antithyroid drugs. The gene calls are TRBV12-3 or TRBV12-4 and TRBJ2-7, with D perhaps matching TRBD2 (6 bases). The TCR comes from a woman in her forties or fifties with Graves disease. CDR3 sequence: CASSLVGEAYEQYF. The CDR3 DNA follows: TGTGCCAGCAGTTTAGTTGGGGAGGCCTACGAGCAGTACTTC.